The next 29 T cell receptor beta chains were all read from a single sample in a study of T cell changes during pregnancy in multiple sclerosis. The repertoire was sequenced with immunoSEQ multiplex PCR; TCRdb's copy has only in-frame clones and lacks some. The sample lists under 95,000 clones, 75% to 95% occurring once. This specimen was CD4+ T cells from peripheral blood mononuclear cells, taken before pregnancy. Every receptor here comes from a female donor with multiple sclerosis, enrolled in a pregnancy study.

The DNA for the CDR3 is TGTGCCAGTAGTGCTAGCGGGAGAGAACAGTTCTTC. It is translated as CASSASGREQFF. This chain links TRBV19 with TRBJ2-1, with 10 bases fitting TRBD2. The CDR3 is 12 residues long. V lost 5 bases to trimming and J lost 13 bases; unmatched junction nucleotides: 5. Germline V CDR1 and CDR2: LNHDA, SQIVND (reference sequence).

This clone has a single count. V is TRBV27 and J is TRBJ1-2, with 8 bases lining up with TRBD1. Germline trimming cut 3 bases from V and 7 bases from J; bases unmatched to any gene: 4. The germline gives CDR1 MNHEY, CDR2 SMNVEV (reference sequence). The CDR3 runs to 13 residues. The CDR3 DNA reads as TGTGCCAGCAGTTTTGGACAGGGCGGTGGCTACACCTTC. This encodes CASSFGQGGGYTF.

V and J are TRBV2 and TRBJ2-1; no reliable D call. With 5 bases removed from V and 3 bases from J, the gap between germline ends came to 11 bases. CDR3 length equals 14 residues. Germline-derived CDR1 and CDR2 are SNHLY and FYNNEI. The CDR3 protein is CASSRNSNYNEQFF. DNA of the CDR3: TGTGCCAGCAGTAGAAACTCTAACTACAATGAGCAGTTCTTC.

J is TRBJ1-1 and V is TRBV10-3; 8 nucleotides align to TRBD1. The CDR3 is 17 amino acids. Germline loops: CDR1 ENHRY, CDR2 SYGVKD. With V trimmed by 5 bases and J by 3 bases, 14 bases remained unmatched. CDR3 coding DNA: TGTGCCATCAGTTCGGGATCAGGGGGCATTTCGGACACTGAAGCTTTCTTT. Translation gives CAISSGSGGISDTEAFF.

The CDR3 coding sequence is TGTGCCAGTAGTACTAGGACTAGCGGGAGTTCCTACAATGAGCAGTTCTTC. It translates to CASSTRTSGSSYNEQFF. The rearrangement uses TRBV19 and TRBJ2-1, with 13 bases matching TRBD2. Germline lookup yields CDR1 LNHDA and CDR2 SQIVND (reference sequence). Trimming at V came to 4 bases and at J to 1 base, leaving 4 bases not matched to a gene. The CDR3 runs 17 residues.

J is TRBJ2-5 and V is TRBV28; maybe TRBD1 (6 bases). TRBJ2-7 explains the end of the DNA better; the J call may be wrong. The CDR3 is made up of 13 amino acids. Germline V lookup: CDR1 MDHEN, CDR2 SYDVKM. CDR3 DNA: TGTGCCAGCAACAAACAGGGTGCCTACGAGCAGTACTTC. It specifies CASNKQGAYEQYF.

The chain joins TRBV2 to TRBJ1-1, with 9 bases fitting TRBD1. This CDR3 region has 14 residues. V was clipped by 1 base and J by 6 bases; unmatched bases: 3. CDR1 is SNHLY, CDR2 FYNNEI, per germline. CDR3 sequence reads: CASSEGGTGSEAFF. CDR3 coding DNA: TGTGCCAGCAGTGAAGGTGGGACAGGGTCTGAAGCTTTCTTT.

The chain couples TRBV7-2 to TRBJ2-6, with D possibly matching TRBD2 (6 bases). The germline V gene has CDR1 SGHTA and CDR2 FQGNSA. The CDR3 spans 14 residues. Trimming shortened V by 5 bases and J by 3 bases, and 8 bases separated the two germline ends. CDR3 in amino acids: CASSLGGGANVLTF. CDR3 DNA: TGTGCCAGCAGCCTGGGGGGTGGGGCCAACGTCCTGACTTTC. The full variable domain, its missing parts supplied by reference TRBV7-2 and TRBJ2-6, is GAGVSQSPSNKVTEKGKDVELRCDPISGHTALYWYRQSLGQGLEFLIYFQGNSAPDKSGLPSDRFSAERTGGSVSTLTIQRTQQEDSAVYLCASSLGGGANVLTFGAGSRLTVL.

This chain joins TRBV19 and TRBJ1-5; 8 bases map to TRBD1. Per germline, CDR1 LNHDA and CDR2 SQIVND (reference sequence). This CDR3 is 16 amino acids long. V trimming: 5 bases; J trimming: 0 bases; junction bases outside the gene matches: 6. In DNA, the CDR3 is TGTGCCAGTAGTCACGACAGGGGCCATAGCAATCAGCCCCAGCATTTT. This gives the protein CASSHDRGHSNQPQHF.

This chain joins TRBV6-6 and TRBJ2-1; tentatively, D is TRBD2 (6 bases). Germline V gene sequence: CDR1 MNHNY, CDR2 SVGAGI (reference sequence). The V end was cut by 6 bases, the J end by 4 bases, with 13 bases between. The CDR3 loop spans 14 amino acids. The CDR3 region is CASRPSGVYNEQFF. The CDR3 nucleotides are TGTGCCAGCAGGCCCTCGGGGGTATACAATGAGCAGTTCTTC.

The rearrangement links TRBV19 to TRBJ2-7, with 7 bases identical to TRBD1. With V trimmed by 9 bases and J by 5 bases, 13 bases remained unmatched. CDR3 size: 14 residues. Per germline, CDR1 LNHDA and CDR2 SQIVND (reference sequence). The chain's CDR3 is CASGPRGTGDEQYF. DNA for the CDR3: TGTGCCAGCGGGCCACGGGGAACAGGGGACGAGCAGTACTTC.

This sequence joins TRBV7-2 and TRBJ1-3, with TRBD1 as a possible D gene (6 bases). V lost 3 bases and J lost 4, with 7 bases in between. Germline-derived CDR1 and CDR2 are SGHTA and FQGNSA. The CDR3 runs to 13 residues. The CDR3 is CASSLDRGNTIYF. As DNA, the CDR3 is TGTGCCAGCAGCTTGGACAGAGGAAACACCATATATTTT.

The V gene is TRBV7-8, the J gene TRBJ2-3; 10 nucleotides line up with TRBD2. V gave up 5 bases and J gave up 1 base; unmatched junction bases: 3. The V gene's germline CDR1 is SGHVS and CDR2 FQNEAQ. The CDR3 is 15 residues long. The CDR3 sequence: CASSVGLAGTDTQYF. CDR3 in DNA: TGTGCCAGCAGCGTCGGACTAGCGGGCACAGATACGCAGTATTTT.

As to this clone: Other DNA variants within this sample encode the same CDR3. V and J are TRBV7-8 and TRBJ1-3; TRBD1 aligns across 7 bases. The CDR3 has 14 amino acids. Germline CDR1 reads SGHVS; CDR2 reads FQNEAQ. V lost 3 bases, J lost 3 bases, and 2 bases stayed unmatched. The DNA of the CDR3 is TGTGCCAGCAGCTTGACAGGGAGTGGAAACACCATATATTTT. This gives the protein CASSLTGSGNTIYF.

The V and J genes are TRBV11-3 and TRBJ1-6; perhaps TRBD1 as D (6 bases). CDR3 length: 18 amino acids. The V end was cut by 5 bases, the J end by 0 bases, with 17 bases between. Germline V gene sequence: CDR1 SGHNT, CDR2 YENEEA. CDR3 sequence (DNA): TGTGCCAGCAGCGCGGGGGGGCCGTTTAGCTCCTATAATTCACCCCTCCACTTT. Residues: CASSAGGPFSSYNSPLHF.

In DNA form, the CDR3 reads TGTGCCAGCAGTTTATCGGGAGGGGCCAGGGTCTCCTACAATGAGCAGTTCTTC. Its protein is CASSLSGGARVSYNEQFF. The chain links TRBV27 to TRBJ2-1; 7 positions match TRBD2. Germline lookup yields CDR1 MNHEY and CDR2 SMNVEV (reference sequence). After removal of 0 bases from V and 0 bases from J, the junction contained 8 bases not matched to a gene. CDR3 length equals 18 residues.

The gene calls are TRBV28 and TRBJ1-2; TRBD1 matches at 12 bases. From germline, CDR1 is MDHEN and CDR2 SYDVKM. CDR3 length equals 15 residues. The V gene end was trimmed by 3 bases and the J gene end by 8 bases; junction bases not matched to a gene: 7. This CDR3 reads CASSFDTGTGGGYTF. In DNA, the CDR3 is TGTGCCAGCAGTTTCGACACTGGGACAGGGGGCGGCTACACCTTC.

Worth noting for this clone: A much bigger clone sits one base away, suggesting this may be a read error. The V call is TRBV27, the J call TRBJ2-7; 7 nucleotides match TRBD2. The V gene's germline CDR1 is MNHEY and CDR2 SMNVEV (reference sequence). The CDR3 is 15 amino acids. V trimming: 2 bases; J trimming: 2 bases; junction bases outside the gene matches: 6. The CDR3 region has the DNA TGTGCCAGCAGTTTAGGGAGTAGCGGGCCCTACGAGCAGTACTTC. Encoded protein: CASSLGSSGPYEQYF.

The rearrangement links TRBV28 to TRBJ1-2; maybe TRBD1 (6 bases). CDR1 and CDR2 from the germline V gene are MDHEN and SYDVKM. The CDR3 has 14 residues. Trimming took off 3 bases at V and 2 bases at J, with 10 bases between the two ends. The CDR3 DNA is TGTGCCAGCAGTTTGACAGGCGCAAACTATGGCTACACCTTC. Translated: CASSLTGANYGYTF.

The chain joins TRBV30 to TRBJ2-7, with 13 bases matching TRBD2. V lost 5 bases, J lost 6 bases, and 4 bases stayed unmatched. Germline values: CDR1 GTSNPN, CDR2 SVGIG (reference sequence). The CDR3 loop spans 13 amino acids. The CDR3 protein is CAWSGLAGPEQYF. Here the CDR3 DNA reads TGTGCCTGGTCGGGACTAGCGGGACCCGAGCAGTACTTC. The variable domain in full, with the rest retrieved from reference TRBV30 and TRBJ2-7, is SQTIHQWPATLVQPVGSPLSLECTVEGTSNPNLYWYRQAAGRGLQLLFYSVGIGQISSEVPQNLSASRPQDRQFILSSKKLLLSDSGFYLCAWSGLAGPEQYFGPGTRLTVT.

The V call is TRBV25-1, the J call TRBJ1-1; D possibly corresponds to TRBD1 (5 bases). The CDR3 has 13 amino acids. V lost 6 bases and J lost 3, with 11 bases in between. Germline assignment: CDR1 MGHDK and CDR2 SYGVNS. For the CDR3, the DNA is TGTGCCAGCAGGACCAGCAGGGACACTGAAGCTTTCTTT. The encoded protein is CASRTSRDTEAFF.

This clone is a singleton in its sample. The gene calls are TRBV11-1 and TRBJ1-1; 7 positions match TRBD1. Trimming at V came to 5 bases and at J to 5 bases, leaving 2 bases not matched to a gene. CDR1 SGHAT and CDR2 FQDESV come from the germline V gene (reference sequence). CDR3 length equals 12 residues. This CDR3 reads CASSQGQTEAFF. The CDR3 DNA sequence: TGTGCCAGCAGCCAGGGACAGACTGAAGCTTTCTTT.

The chain recombines TRBV6-5 with TRBJ2-7, with 9 bases lining up with TRBD2. V shed 4 bases, J shed 5 bases, and the junction held 6 bases outside the gene matches. There are 14 residues in the CDR3. Germline V gene lookup returns CDR1 MNHEY and CDR2 SVGAGI. The CDR3 DNA follows: TGTGCCAGCAGTTCCCGGGGCGGGGGGGACGAGCAGTACTTC. This encodes CASSSRGGGDEQYF.

V and J are TRBV5-4 and TRBJ2-2; TRBD2 aligns across 11 bases. CDR3 length: 15 residues. Losses at the gene ends were 5 bases for V and 5 bases for J; bases not matched to a gene: 5. CDR1 and CDR2 from the germline V gene are SGHNT and YYREEE (reference sequence). CDR3 region: CASSTSGSRTGELFF. CDR3 sequence (DNA): TGTGCCAGCAGTACTAGCGGGAGTCGGACCGGGGAGCTGTTTTTT.

The rearrangement links TRBV6-1 to TRBJ1-1; D perhaps matches TRBD1 (5 bases). The V end was cut by 4 bases, the J end by 5 bases, with 14 bases between. This CDR3 has 14 residues. Germline values: CDR1 MNHNS, CDR2 SASEGT. The CDR3 DNA reads TGTGCCAGCAGTGTTCCCGGGGGGAGGACTGAAGCTTTCTTT. Translation gives CASSVPGGRTEAFF.

V usage is TRBV10-3 and J usage is TRBJ2-4; perhaps TRBD1 as D (7 bases). The CDR3 totals 15 residues. The ends were cut back, 5 bases at V and 9 bases at J, with 20 bases in the middle. Germline values: CDR1 ENHRY, CDR2 SYGVKD. CDR3 nucleotide sequence: TGTGCCATCAGTCCTTCCCAGGGGGGCTGGGGCATTCAGTACTTC. It translates to CAISPSQGGWGIQYF.

The V call is TRBV11-2, the J call TRBJ1-2; 7 positions agree with TRBD1. Germline V gene lookup returns CDR1 SGHAT and CDR2 FQNNGV. J was trimmed by 8 bases and V by 3 bases; bases with no gene match: 9. The CDR3 extends over 14 amino acids. The CDR3, as DNA: TGTGCCAGCAGCTTGAGACAGGGAGGTCAAGGCTACACCTTC. Its translation: CASSLRQGGQGYTF.

The chain is built from TRBV6-4 and TRBJ1-2; D remains unclear. The CDR3 length is 12 residues. Per the germline V gene, CDR1 is MRHNA and CDR2 is SNTAGT. The germline V and J ends were trimmed by 7 bases and 1 base, with 7 bases remaining between them. The CDR3 DNA reads TGTGCCAGCAAGAAGCTTAACTATGGCTACACCTTC. This sequence encodes CASKKLNYGYTF.

The chain links TRBV7-3 to TRBJ1-1; 10 nucleotides agree with TRBD1. After removal of 5 bases from V and 5 bases from J, the junction contained 8 bases not matched to a gene. The CDR3 consists of 15 residues. Germline loops: CDR1 SGHTA, CDR2 FQGTGA. The CDR3 nucleotides read TGTGCCAGCAGCAAGACGACAGGGGGCCCTACTGAAGCTTTCTTT. This gives the protein CASSKTTGGPTEAFF.